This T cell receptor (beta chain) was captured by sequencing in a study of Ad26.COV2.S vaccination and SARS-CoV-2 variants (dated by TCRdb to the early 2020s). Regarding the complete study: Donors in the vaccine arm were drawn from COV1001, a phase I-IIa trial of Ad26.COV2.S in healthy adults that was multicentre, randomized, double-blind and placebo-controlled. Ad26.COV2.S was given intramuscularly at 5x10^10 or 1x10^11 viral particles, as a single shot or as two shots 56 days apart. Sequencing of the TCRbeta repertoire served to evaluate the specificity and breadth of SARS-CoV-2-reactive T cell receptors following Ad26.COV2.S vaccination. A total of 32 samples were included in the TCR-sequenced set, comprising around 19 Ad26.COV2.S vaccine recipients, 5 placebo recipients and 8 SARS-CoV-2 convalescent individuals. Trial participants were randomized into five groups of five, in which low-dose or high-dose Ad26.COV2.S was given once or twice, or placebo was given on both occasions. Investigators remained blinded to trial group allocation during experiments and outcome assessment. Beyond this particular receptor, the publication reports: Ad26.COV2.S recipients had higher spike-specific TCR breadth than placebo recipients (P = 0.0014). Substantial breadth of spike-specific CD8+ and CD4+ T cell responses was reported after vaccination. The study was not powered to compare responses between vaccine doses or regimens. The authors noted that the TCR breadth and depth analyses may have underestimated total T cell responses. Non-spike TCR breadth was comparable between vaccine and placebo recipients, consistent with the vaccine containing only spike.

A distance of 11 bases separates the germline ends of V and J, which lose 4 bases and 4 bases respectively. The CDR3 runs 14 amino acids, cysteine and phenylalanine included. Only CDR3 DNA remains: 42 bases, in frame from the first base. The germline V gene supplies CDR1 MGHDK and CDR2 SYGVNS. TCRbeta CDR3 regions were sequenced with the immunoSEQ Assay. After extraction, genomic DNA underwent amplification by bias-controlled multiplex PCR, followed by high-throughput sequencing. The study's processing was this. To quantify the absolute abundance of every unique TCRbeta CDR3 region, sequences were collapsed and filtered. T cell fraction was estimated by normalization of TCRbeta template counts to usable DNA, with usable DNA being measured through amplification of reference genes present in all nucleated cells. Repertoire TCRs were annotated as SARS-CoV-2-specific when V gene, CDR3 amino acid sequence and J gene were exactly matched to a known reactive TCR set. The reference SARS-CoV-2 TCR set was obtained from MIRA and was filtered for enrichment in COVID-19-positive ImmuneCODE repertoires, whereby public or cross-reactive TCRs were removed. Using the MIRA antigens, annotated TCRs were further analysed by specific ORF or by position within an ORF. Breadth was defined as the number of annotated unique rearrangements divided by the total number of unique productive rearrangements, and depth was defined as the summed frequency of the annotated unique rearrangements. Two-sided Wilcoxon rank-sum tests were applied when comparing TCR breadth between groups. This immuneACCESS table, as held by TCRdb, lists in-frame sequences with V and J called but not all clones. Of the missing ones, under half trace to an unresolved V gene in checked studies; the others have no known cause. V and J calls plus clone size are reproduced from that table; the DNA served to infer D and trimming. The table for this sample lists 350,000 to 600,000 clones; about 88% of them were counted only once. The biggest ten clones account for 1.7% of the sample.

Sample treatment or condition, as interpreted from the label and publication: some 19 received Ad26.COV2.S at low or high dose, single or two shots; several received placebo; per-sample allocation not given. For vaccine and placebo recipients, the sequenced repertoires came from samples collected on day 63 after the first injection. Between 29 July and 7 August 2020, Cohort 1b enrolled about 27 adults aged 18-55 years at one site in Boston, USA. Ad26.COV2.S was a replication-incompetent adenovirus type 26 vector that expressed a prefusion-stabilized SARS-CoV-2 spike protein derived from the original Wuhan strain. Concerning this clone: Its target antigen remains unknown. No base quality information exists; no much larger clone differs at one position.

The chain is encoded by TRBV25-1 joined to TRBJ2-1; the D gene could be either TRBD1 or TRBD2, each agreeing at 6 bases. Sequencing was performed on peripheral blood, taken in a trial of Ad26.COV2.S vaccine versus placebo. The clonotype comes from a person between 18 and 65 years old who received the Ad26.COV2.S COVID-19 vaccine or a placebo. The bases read TGTGCCAGCAGTGCGGCGGGACAATACAATGAGCAGTTCTTC. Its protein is CASSAAGQYNEQFF.